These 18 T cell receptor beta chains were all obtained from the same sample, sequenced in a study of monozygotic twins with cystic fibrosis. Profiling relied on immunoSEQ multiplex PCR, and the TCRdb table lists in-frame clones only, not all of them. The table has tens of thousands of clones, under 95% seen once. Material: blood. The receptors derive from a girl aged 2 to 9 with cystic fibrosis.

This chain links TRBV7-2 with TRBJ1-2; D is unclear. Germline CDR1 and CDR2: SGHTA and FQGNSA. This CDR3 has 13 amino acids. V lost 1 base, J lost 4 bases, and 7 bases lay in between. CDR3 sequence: CASSLEGRYGYTF. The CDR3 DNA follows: TGTGCCAGCAGCTTAGAGGGCCGCTATGGCTACACCTTC.

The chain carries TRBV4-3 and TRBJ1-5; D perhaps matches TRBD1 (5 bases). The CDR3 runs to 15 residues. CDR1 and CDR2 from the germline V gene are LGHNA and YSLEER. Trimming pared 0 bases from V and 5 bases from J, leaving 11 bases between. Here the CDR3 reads CASSQDWGTDQPQHF. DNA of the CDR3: TGCGCCAGCAGCCAAGATTGGGGGACCGATCAGCCCCAGCATTTT.

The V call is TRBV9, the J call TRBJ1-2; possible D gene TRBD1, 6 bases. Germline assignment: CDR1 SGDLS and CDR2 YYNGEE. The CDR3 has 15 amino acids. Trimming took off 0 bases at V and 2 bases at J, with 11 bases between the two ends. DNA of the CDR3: TGTGCCAGCAGCGTAGGTGGGGGCGTCAACTATGGCTACACCTTC. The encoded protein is CASSVGGGVNYGYTF.

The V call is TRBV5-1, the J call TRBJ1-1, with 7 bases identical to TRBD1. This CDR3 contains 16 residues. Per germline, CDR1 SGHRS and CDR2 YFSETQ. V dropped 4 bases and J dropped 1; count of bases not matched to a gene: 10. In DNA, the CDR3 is TGCGCCAGCAGCACGCAGGGGGGTTATGAGAACACTGAAGCTTTCTTT. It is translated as CASSTQGGYENTEAFF.

Here the CDR3 reads CASSVTSGGAADTQYF. In nucleotides, the CDR3 is TGTGCCAGCAGCGTAACTAGCGGGGGGGCCGCAGATACGCAGTATTTT. The rearrangement uses TRBV9 and TRBJ2-3; 13 bases align to TRBD2. Trimming took 1 base from V and 4 from J; bases not matched to a gene: 3. The CDR3 consists of 16 residues. The V gene's germline CDR1 is SGDLS and CDR2 YYNGEE.

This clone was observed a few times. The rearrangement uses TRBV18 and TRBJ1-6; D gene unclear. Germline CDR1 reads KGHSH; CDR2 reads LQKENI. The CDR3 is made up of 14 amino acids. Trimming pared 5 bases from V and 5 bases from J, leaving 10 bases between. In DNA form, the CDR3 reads TGTGCCAGCTCAGAATTCAACCATAATTCACCCCTCCACTTT. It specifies CASSEFNHNSPLHF.

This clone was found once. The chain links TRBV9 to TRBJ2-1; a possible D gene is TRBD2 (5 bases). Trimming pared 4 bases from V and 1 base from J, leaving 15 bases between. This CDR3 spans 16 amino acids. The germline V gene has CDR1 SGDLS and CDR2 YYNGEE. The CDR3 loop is CASSPGVVTSYNEQFF. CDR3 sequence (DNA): TGTGCCAGCAGCCCCGGGGTCGTAACTTCCTACAATGAGCAGTTCTTC. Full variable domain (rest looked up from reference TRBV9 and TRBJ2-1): DSGVTQTPKHLITATGQRVTLRCSPRSGDLSVYWYQQSLDQGLQFLIQYYNGEERAKGNILERFSAQQFPDLHSELNLSSLELGDSALYFCASSPGVVTSYNEQFFGPGTRLTVL.

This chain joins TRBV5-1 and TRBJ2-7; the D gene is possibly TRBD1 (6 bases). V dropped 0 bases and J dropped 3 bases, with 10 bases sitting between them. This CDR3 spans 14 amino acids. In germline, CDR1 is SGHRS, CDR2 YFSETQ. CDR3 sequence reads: CASSLEGEIYEQYF. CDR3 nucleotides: TGCGCCAGCAGCTTGGAGGGGGAGATCTACGAGCAGTACTTC.

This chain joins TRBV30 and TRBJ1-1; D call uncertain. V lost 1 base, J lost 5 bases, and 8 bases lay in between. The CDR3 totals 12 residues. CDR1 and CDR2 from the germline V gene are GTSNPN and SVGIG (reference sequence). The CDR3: CAWSGPPTEAFF. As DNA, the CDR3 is TGTGCCTGGAGTGGGCCTCCGACTGAAGCTTTCTTT.

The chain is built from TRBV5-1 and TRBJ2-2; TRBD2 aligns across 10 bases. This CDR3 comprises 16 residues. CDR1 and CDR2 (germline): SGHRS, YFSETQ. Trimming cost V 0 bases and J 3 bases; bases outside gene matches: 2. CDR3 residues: CASSLVAGGYTGELFF. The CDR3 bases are TGCGCCAGCAGCTTGGTAGCGGGGGGCTACACCGGGGAGCTGTTTTTT. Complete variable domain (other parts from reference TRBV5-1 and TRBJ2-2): KAGVTQTPRYLIKTRGQQVTLSCSPISGHRSVSWYQQTPGQGLQFLFEYFSETQRNKGNFPGRFSGRQFSNSRSEMNVSTLELGDSALYLCASSLVAGGYTGELFFGEGSRLTVL.

CDR3: CASSYTVGELFF. DNA of the CDR3: TGTGCCAGCAGCTATACCGTCGGGGAGCTGTTTTTT. The V call is TRBV28, the J call TRBJ2-2; D uncertain. Trimming cost V 6 bases and J 7 bases, with 9 bases left between them. The CDR3 runs to 12 residues. Germline V gives CDR1 MDHEN, CDR2 SYDVKM.

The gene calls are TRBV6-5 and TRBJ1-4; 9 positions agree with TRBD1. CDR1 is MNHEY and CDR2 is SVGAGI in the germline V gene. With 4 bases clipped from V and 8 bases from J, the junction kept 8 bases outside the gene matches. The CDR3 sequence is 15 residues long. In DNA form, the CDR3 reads TGTGCCAGCAGTTGGATGGGACAGGGTGAGGAAAAACTGTTTTTT. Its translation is CASSWMGQGEEKLFF.

The CDR3 coding sequence is TGTGCCTGGAAAGCATTAATCCGGTCCACAGATACGCAGTATTTT. Protein sequence: CAWKALIRSTDTQYF. The genes are TRBV30 and TRBJ2-3; D remains unclear. V lost 4 bases and J lost 2, with 16 bases in between. This CDR3 spans 15 amino acids. The germline CDR1 and CDR2 sequences are GTSNPN and SVGIG (reference sequence).

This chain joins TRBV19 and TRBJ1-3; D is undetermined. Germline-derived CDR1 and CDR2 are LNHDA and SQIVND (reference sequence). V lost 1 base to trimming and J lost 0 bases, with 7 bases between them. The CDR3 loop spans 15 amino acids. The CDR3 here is CASSIAHVSGNTIYF. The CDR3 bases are TGTGCCAGTAGTATAGCACACGTCTCTGGAAACACCATATATTTT.

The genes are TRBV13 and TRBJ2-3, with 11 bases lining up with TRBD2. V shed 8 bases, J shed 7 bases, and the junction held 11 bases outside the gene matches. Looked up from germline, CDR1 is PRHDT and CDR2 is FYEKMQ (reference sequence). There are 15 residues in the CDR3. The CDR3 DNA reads TGTGCCAGCGTTGATAGCGGGGGGGCCCAGAATACGCAGTATTTT. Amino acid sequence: CASVDSGGAQNTQYF.

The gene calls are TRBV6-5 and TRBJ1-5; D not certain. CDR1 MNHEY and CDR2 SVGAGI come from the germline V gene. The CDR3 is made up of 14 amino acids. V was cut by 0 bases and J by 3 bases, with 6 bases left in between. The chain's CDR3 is CASSYSVHNQPQHF. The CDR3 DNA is TGTGCCAGCAGTTACTCGGTACACAATCAGCCCCAGCATTTT.

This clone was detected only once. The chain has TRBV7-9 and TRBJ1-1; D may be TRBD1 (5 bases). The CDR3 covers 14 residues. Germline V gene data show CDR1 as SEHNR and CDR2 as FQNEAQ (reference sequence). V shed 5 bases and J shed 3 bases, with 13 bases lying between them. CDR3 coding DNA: TGTGCCAGCAGCGGGGTGAGGGGTGACACTGAAGCTTTCTTT. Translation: CASSGVRGDTEAFF.

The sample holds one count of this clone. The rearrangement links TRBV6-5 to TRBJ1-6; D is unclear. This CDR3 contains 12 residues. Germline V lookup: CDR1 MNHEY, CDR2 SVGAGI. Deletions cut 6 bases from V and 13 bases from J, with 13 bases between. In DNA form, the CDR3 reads TGTGCCAGCAGCCCCTTTAGTTTCCCCCTCCACTTT. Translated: CASSPFSFPLHF.